This entry is about one T cell receptor (beta chain). Its specificity is not known. This specimen belongs to a study of metastatic and nonmetastatic thyroid tumors. Background on the study: Where malignant and benign thyroid patients were concerned, repertoires were compared across blood and tumor or nodule tissue. General study findings and limits: In both blood and tumor samples, TCR beta diversity was reported significantly higher for malignant than benign nodules.

Prior to thyroid surgery, none of the patients had received any treatment. The CDR3 totals 14 residues. Germline values: CDR1 SGHTA, CDR2 FQGTGA. V lost 5 bases to trimming and J lost 4 bases, with 14 bases between them. Per the study methods: Variation in CDR3 across clinicopathological groups served as the basis for constructing a distant-metastasis classifier in papillary thyroid cancer. TCRdb used MiXCR to call clones anew from the PCR reads. None of the V and J calls come from the authors' own analysis; TCRdb made them. The sample yields about 19,000 clones, 30% to 40% seen once. The sample was tumor tissue. The rearrangement uses TRBV7-3 and TRBJ1-1, with D hard to call. The sequence was collected from a male donor with papillary thyroid cancer or a benign thyroid nodule (not recorded which). Some clones in this sample may be carry-over from other donors' samples. CDR3 loop: CASSRLTSGTEAFF. Here the CDR3 DNA reads TGTGCCAGCAGCCGCCTCACTTCGGGCACTGAAGCTTTCTTT. Drawing the rest from reference TRBV7-3 and TRBJ1-1, the complete variable domain is GAGVSQTPSNKVTEKGKYVELRCDPISGHTALYWYRQSLGQGPEFLIYFQGTGAADDSGLPNDRFFAVRPEGSVSTLKIQRTERGDSAVYLCASSRLTSGTEAFFGQGTRLTVV.